This record covers a single T cell receptor (beta chain). Its specificity is not known. This entry belongs to a study of shared clonotypes between healthy human individuals. Points from the study as a whole: In the sorted subsets, rarefaction showed sequencing was incomplete despite large depth.

The assay was run at deep level. Each cell subset's genomic DNA was divided evenly among several immunoSEQ plates. Repertoires were generated with immunoSEQ multiplex PCR, while TCRdb's copy carries only in-frame clones and drops some. The sample records around 120,000 clones, 65% to 75% being singletons. The CDR3 runs to 16 residues. Unmatched junction bases numbered 9, after V lost 5 bases and J lost 7 bases. Germline assignment: CDR1 SGHVS and CDR2 FNYEAQ. The chain employs TRBV7-6 and TRBJ2-2, with 11 bases that match TRBD2. The sample comprised memory CD8+ T cells sorted from blood. Subset meaning: CD45RO+ cells pooled with CCR7-negative TemRA cells. This clonotype originated in a woman aged 25 to 39 in good health. CDR3 sequence (DNA): TGTGCCAGCAGCCTCCATAGCGGGAGGGCGTTCGGGGAGCTGTTTTTT. Its translation: CASSLHSGRAFGELFF.